A single sample gave rise to the 24 T cell receptor beta chains below, sequenced in a study of cytomegalovirus exposure and HLA in healthy donors. Primers for the PCR totalled 60 Vbeta and 13 Jbeta. Here immunoSEQ multiplex PCR was the method, and the copy in TCRdb shows in-frame clones only, minus some. Found here are 60,000 to 80,000 clones; the top ten clones hold over 4.5%. Sequencing input: PBMCs. The receptors originated from a middle-aged man in good health and CMV-seronegative.

The rearrangement joins TRBV6-1 to TRBJ1-1; D is perhaps TRBD1 (6 bases). The CDR3 is made up of 13 amino acids. V was trimmed by 6 bases and J by 1 base, leaving 9 bases between them. Germline V CDR1 and CDR2: MNHNS, SASEGT. CDR3 in DNA: TGTGCCAGCAGAAGGGGGGGGAACACTGAAGCTTTCTTT. As protein: CASRRGGNTEAFF.

CDR3: CASSQTQGYEQYF. In DNA form, the CDR3 reads TGCGCCAGCAGCCAGACACAGGGTTACGAGCAGTACTTC. The rearrangement joins TRBV4-3 to TRBJ2-5, with D possibly TRBD1 on 6 matching bases. The DNA end is more similar to TRBJ2-7, so the J call may be wrong. The germline V gene encodes CDR1 LGHNA and CDR2 YSLEER. The length of the CDR3 is 13 residues.

The rearrangement links TRBV15 to TRBJ1-3, with unresolved D. This CDR3 is 14 amino acids long. The V gene's germline CDR1 is LNHNV and CDR2 YYDKDF (reference sequence). The V end was cut by 0 bases, the J end by 2 bases, with 5 bases between. The CDR3 bases are TGTGCCACCAGCAGAGATTGGCCTGGAAACACCATATATTTT. Translated: CATSRDWPGNTIYF.

The chain is built from TRBV19 and TRBJ1-5, with D maybe TRBD1 (5 bases). This CDR3 contains 15 residues. V was cut by 7 bases and J by 2 bases, with 15 bases left in between. Per germline, CDR1 LNHDA and CDR2 SQIVND (reference sequence). The CDR3 reads CASKGGGTGNQPQHF. CDR3 DNA: TGTGCCAGTAAGGGTGGTGGGACTGGCAATCAGCCCCAGCATTTT.

V usage is TRBV5-1 and J usage is TRBJ1-1; the match to TRBD1 covers 8 bases. From germline, CDR1 is SGHRS and CDR2 YFSETQ. Trimming at V came to 5 bases and at J to 0 bases, leaving 3 bases not matched to a gene. The CDR3 has 14 residues. CDR3 amino acids: CASSRQGLNTEAFF. CDR3 nucleotides: TGCGCCAGCAGTCGACAGGGGTTGAACACTGAAGCTTTCTTT.

V gene TRBV19 combines with J gene TRBJ1-1; D may be TRBD1 (5 bases). Germline CDR1 is LNHDA and CDR2 is SQIVND (reference sequence). V was trimmed by 5 bases and J by 4 bases, leaving 14 bases between them. The CDR3 length is 14 residues. The CDR3 nucleotides are TGTGCCAGTAGTCCTCCAGGGTTGGGCACTGAAGCTTTCTTT. This translates into CASSPPGLGTEAFF. Together with reference TRBV19 and TRBJ1-1, the CDR3 gives the full variable domain: DGGITQSPKYLFRKEGQNVTLSCEQNLNHDAMYWYRQDPGQGLRLIYYSQIVNDFQKGDIAEGYSVSREKKESFPLTVTSAQKNPTAFYLCASSPPGLGTEAFFGQGTRLTVV.

This chain links TRBV14 with TRBJ2-5; D possibly corresponds to TRBD1 (6 bases). Trimming took off 4 bases at V and 5 bases at J, with 14 bases between the two ends. The V gene's germline CDR1 is SGHDN and CDR2 FVKESK. This CDR3 has 14 amino acids. This CDR3 reads CASSLRQVLETQYF. CDR3 nucleotides: TGTGCCAGCAGCCTCAGACAGGTCCTGGAGACCCAGTACTTC.

CDR3 sequence: CASSPASGTSGRAYEQYF. The CDR3 nucleotides read TGCGCCAGCAGCCCCGCGAGCGGGACTAGCGGGCGCGCCTACGAGCAGTACTTC. V is TRBV5-1 and J is TRBJ2-7, with TRBD2 matching over 12 bases. Per germline, CDR1 SGHRS and CDR2 YFSETQ. Trimming removed 4 bases from V and 2 bases from J; junction bases left unmatched: 13. The CDR3 is made up of 18 amino acids.

The V call is TRBV18, the J call TRBJ2-2; D possibly corresponds to TRBD2 (6 bases). Germline-derived CDR1 and CDR2 are KGHSH and LQKENI. The V gene lost 2 bases and the J gene lost 4 bases, with 14 bases spanning the gap. The CDR3 is 16 residues long. The CDR3 sequence: CASSPNPGVSTGELFF. The CDR3 nucleotides are TGTGCCAGCTCACCAAATCCGGGAGTCAGCACCGGGGAGCTGTTTTTT.

The rearrangement links TRBV28 to TRBJ1-2; D is perhaps TRBD1 (5 bases). The CDR3 has 17 residues. Trimming stripped 5 bases from V and 1 base from J, with 20 bases between. Germline assignment: CDR1 MDHEN and CDR2 SYDVKM. In DNA, the CDR3 is TGTGCCAGCAGTGTCCCGGGACTGACGGACGATAACTATGGCTACACCTTC. It encodes CASSVPGLTDDNYGYTF.

V and J are TRBV5-1 and TRBJ2-2, with TRBD1 matching over 9 bases. This CDR3 has 18 residues. V lost 1 base and J lost 6; bases outside the gene matches: 13. The V gene's germline CDR1 is SGHRS and CDR2 YFSETQ. CDR3 protein: CASSLFSQGALDPGELFF. The CDR3 region has the DNA TGCGCCAGCAGCTTGTTCTCACAGGGGGCGCTTGATCCCGGGGAGCTGTTTTTT.

This sequence joins TRBV6-1 and TRBJ1-4; D may be TRBD1 (5 bases). CDR3 length equals 15 residues. Trimming took 4 bases from V and 7 from J, leaving 16 bases between them. CDR1 is MNHNS and CDR2 is SASEGT in the germline V gene. The CDR3 region is CASSGGEGGFEKLFF. In nucleotides, the CDR3 is TGTGCCAGCAGTGGAGGGGAGGGAGGATTTGAAAAACTGTTTTTT.

The chain links TRBV30 to TRBJ2-1; TRBD2 agrees at 12 bases. The trim removed 4 bases at V and 7 bases at J, leaving 2 bases unmatched. The CDR3 covers 13 residues. CDR1 is GTSNPN and CDR2 is SVGIG in the germline V gene (reference sequence). CDR3 sequence (DNA): TGTGCCTGGAAGCTAGCGGGGGGGAATGAGCAGTTCTTC. Protein: CAWKLAGGNEQFF.

The chain recombines TRBV10-3 with TRBJ1-5; D gene ambiguous. The CDR3 totals 12 residues. V was clipped by 2 bases and J by 7 bases, with 6 bases between them. Germline values: CDR1 ENHRY, CDR2 SYGVKD. For the CDR3, the DNA is TGTGCCATCAGTGAGAATGAGCAGCCCCAGCATTTT. Translated: CAISENEQPQHF.

The chain employs TRBV4-3 and TRBJ1-2, with D perhaps matching TRBD1 (6 bases). Trimming took 1 base from V and 4 from J, leaving 16 bases between them. The germline V gene encodes CDR1 LGHNA and CDR2 YSLEER. This CDR3 has 16 amino acids. CDR3 bases: TGCGCCAGCAGCCAAGCCGGGACAAGGAGGCCCTATGGCTACACCTTC. Protein product: CASSQAGTRRPYGYTF.

This chain joins TRBV5-8 and TRBJ2-7; D is ambiguous. The CDR3 is 14 amino acids. The germline V gene encodes CDR1 SGHTS and CDR2 YDEGEE. V was pared by 2 bases and J by 1 base, with 10 bases between. The CDR3 loop reads CASSFQASSYEQYF. Here the CDR3 DNA reads TGTGCCAGCAGCTTCCAGGCGTCTTCCTACGAGCAGTACTTC.

The gene calls are TRBV9 and TRBJ1-4; the match to TRBD1 covers 12 bases. V trimming: 3 bases; J trimming: 7 bases; junction bases outside the gene matches: 4. There are 15 residues in the CDR3. The germline V gene has CDR1 SGDLS and CDR2 YYNGEE. This CDR3 reads CASSGGTGGSEKLFF. Here the CDR3 DNA reads TGTGCCAGCAGCGGGGGGACAGGGGGCAGTGAAAAACTGTTTTTT.

This rearrangement joins TRBV5-4 to TRBJ1-6; D unresolved. Trimming pared 4 bases from V and 13 bases from J, leaving 24 bases between. The CDR3 consists of 16 residues. Germline CDR1 reads SGHNT; CDR2 reads YYREEE (reference sequence). Here the CDR3 reads CASSPREDLTLSPLHF. CDR3 DNA sequence: TGTGCCAGCAGCCCTAGGGAGGATTTGACACTTAGCCCCCTCCACTTT. Combining the CDR3 with reference TRBV5-4 and TRBJ1-6 gives the whole variable domain ETGVTQSPTHLIKTRGQQVTLRCSSQSGHNTVSWYQQALGQGPQFIFQYYREEENGRGNFPPRFSGLQFPNYSSELNVNALELDDSALYLCASSPREDLTLSPLHFGNGTRLTVT.

This sequence joins TRBV7-2 and TRBJ2-7; the D gene is possibly TRBD2 (6 bases). Germline assignment: CDR1 SGHTA and CDR2 FQGNSA. V gave up 4 bases and J gave up 2 bases, with 12 bases separating them. The CDR3 consists of 14 residues. CDR3 DNA sequence: TGTGCCAGCAGCTATTACGGGGGTGCCTACGAGCAGTACTTC. Amino acids: CASSYYGGAYEQYF.

V and J are TRBV27 and TRBJ2-7; 11 bases fit TRBD1. Trimming cost V 1 base and J 3 bases; bases outside gene matches: 2. The CDR3 covers 15 residues. CDR1 is MNHEY and CDR2 is SMNVEV in the germline V gene (reference sequence). The CDR3 spells CASSLLGTGGYEQYF. DNA for the CDR3: TGTGCCAGCAGTTTATTAGGGACAGGGGGCTACGAGCAGTACTTC.

J is TRBJ1-4 and V is TRBV27, with TRBD1 matching 7 bases. The length of the CDR3 is 16 residues. Germline V CDR1 and CDR2: MNHEY, SMNVEV (reference sequence). The trim removed 4 bases at V and 8 bases at J, leaving 13 bases unmatched. CDR3 amino acids: CASSSAEGASTEKLFF. The DNA of the CDR3 is TGTGCCAGCAGTTCTGCGGAGGGGGCGTCTACGGAAAAACTGTTTTTT.

V gene TRBV10-1 combines with J gene TRBJ2-3; 7 bases match TRBD2. J lost 0 bases, V lost 0 bases, and 3 bases had no gene match. Germline assignment: CDR1 WNHNN and CDR2 SYGVQD (reference sequence). The CDR3 runs 16 residues. The CDR3 here is CASSESSGGSTDTQYF. The CDR3 DNA sequence: TGCGCCAGCAGTGAGTCTTCGGGAGGCAGCACAGATACGCAGTATTTT.

The chain joins TRBV11-2 to TRBJ2-5; maybe TRBD2 (6 bases). This CDR3 has 13 residues. Trimming cost V 5 bases and J 2 bases, with 9 bases left between them. Per germline, CDR1 SGHAT and CDR2 FQNNGV. The DNA of the CDR3 is TGTGCCAGCAGCCATAGCGGTCAAGAGACCCAGTACTTC. This codes for CASSHSGQETQYF. Filled out from reference TRBV11-2 and TRBJ2-5, the complete variable domain reads EAGVAQSPRYKIIEKRQSVAFWCNPISGHATLYWYQQILGQGPKLLIQFQNNGVVDDSQLPKDRFSAERLKGVDSTLKIQPAKLEDSAVYLCASSHSGQETQYFGPGTRLLVL.

This chain connects TRBV11-2 to TRBJ1-1; D is unclear. CDR1 is SGHAT, CDR2 FQNNGV, per germline. CDR3 length equals 13 residues. V dropped 6 bases and J dropped 1 base, with 9 bases sitting between them. This CDR3 is CASRESGNTEAFF. In DNA form, the CDR3 reads TGTGCCAGCAGGGAGTCGGGGAACACTGAAGCTTTCTTT.